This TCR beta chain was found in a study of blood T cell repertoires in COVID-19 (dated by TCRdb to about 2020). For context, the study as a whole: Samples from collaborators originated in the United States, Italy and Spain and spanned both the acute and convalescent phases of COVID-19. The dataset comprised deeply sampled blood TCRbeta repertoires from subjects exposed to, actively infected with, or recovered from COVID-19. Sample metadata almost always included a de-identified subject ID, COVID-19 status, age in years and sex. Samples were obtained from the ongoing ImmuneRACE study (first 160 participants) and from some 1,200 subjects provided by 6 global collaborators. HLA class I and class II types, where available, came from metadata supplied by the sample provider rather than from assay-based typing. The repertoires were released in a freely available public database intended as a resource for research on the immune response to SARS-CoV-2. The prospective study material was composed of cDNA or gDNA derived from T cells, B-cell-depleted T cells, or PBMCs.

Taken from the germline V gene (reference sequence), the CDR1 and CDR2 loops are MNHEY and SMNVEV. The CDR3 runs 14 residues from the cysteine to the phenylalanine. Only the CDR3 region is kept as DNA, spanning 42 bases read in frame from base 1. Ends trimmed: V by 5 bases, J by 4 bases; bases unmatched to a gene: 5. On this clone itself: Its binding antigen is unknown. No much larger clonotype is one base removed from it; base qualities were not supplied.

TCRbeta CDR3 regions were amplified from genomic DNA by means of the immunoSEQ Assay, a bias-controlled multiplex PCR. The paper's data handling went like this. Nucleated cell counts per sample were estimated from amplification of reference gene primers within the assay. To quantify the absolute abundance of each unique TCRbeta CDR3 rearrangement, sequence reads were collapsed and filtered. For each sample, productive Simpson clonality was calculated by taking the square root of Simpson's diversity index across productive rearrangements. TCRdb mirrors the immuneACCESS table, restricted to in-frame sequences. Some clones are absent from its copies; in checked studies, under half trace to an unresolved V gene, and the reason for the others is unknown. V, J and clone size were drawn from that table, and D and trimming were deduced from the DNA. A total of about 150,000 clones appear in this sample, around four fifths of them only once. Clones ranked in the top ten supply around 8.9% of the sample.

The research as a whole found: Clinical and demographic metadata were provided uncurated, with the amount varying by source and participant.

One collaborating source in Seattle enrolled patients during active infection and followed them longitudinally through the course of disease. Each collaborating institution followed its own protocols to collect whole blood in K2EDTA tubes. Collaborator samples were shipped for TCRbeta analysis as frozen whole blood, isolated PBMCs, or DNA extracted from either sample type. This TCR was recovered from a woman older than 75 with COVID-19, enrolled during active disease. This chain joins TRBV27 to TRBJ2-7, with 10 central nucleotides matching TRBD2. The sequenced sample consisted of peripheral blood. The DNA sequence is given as TGTGCCAGCAGTCCACCGGGACTAGCGTACGAGCAGTACTTC. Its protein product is CASSPPGLAYEQYF.